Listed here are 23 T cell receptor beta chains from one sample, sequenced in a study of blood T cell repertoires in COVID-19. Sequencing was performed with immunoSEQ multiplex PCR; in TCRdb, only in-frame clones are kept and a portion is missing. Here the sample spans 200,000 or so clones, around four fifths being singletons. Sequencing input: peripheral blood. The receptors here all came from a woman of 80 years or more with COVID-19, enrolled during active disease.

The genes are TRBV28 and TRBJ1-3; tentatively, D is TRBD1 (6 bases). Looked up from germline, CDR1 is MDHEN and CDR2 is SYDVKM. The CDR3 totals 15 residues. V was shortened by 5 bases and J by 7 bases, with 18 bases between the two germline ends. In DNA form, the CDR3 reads TGTGCCAGCAGTCTAGGCCGGGGACATGGGAACACCATATATTTT. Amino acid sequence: CASSLGRGHGNTIYF.

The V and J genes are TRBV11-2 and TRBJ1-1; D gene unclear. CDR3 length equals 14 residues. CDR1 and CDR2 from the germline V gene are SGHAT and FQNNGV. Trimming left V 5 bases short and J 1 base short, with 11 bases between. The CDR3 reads CASSLLPRNTEAFF. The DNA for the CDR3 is TGTGCCAGCAGCCTACTCCCTAGGAACACTGAAGCTTTCTTT. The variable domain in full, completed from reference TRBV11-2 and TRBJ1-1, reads EAGVAQSPRYKIIEKRQSVAFWCNPISGHATLYWYQQILGQGPKLLIQFQNNGVVDDSQLPKDRFSAERLKGVDSTLKIQPAKLEDSAVYLCASSLLPRNTEAFFGQGTRLTVV.

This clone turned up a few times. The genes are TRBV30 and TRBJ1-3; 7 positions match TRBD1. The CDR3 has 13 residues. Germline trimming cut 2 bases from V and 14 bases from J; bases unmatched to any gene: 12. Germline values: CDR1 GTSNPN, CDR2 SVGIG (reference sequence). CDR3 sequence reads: CAWSQSKGQLVYF. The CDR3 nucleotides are TGTGCCTGGAGTCAATCTAAGGGACAGCTCGTATATTTT.

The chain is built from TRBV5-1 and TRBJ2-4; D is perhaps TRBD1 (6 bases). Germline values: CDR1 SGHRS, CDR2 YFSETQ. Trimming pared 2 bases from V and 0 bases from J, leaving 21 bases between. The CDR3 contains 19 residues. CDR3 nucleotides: TGCGCCAGCAGCTTAGGTGACAGGATAAGTTCTATAGCCAAAAACATTCAGTACTTC. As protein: CASSLGDRISSIAKNIQYF. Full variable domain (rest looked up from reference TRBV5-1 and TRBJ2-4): KAGVTQTPRYLIKTRGQQVTLSCSPISGHRSVSWYQQTPGQGLQFLFEYFSETQRNKGNFPGRFSGRQFSNSRSEMNVSTLELGDSALYLCASSLGDRISSIAKNIQYFGAGTRLSVL.

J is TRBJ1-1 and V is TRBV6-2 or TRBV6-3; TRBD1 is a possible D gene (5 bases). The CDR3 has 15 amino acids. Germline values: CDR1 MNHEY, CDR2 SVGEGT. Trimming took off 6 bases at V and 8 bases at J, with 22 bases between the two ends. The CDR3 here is CASSGRRREGPEAFF. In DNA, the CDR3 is TGTGCCAGCAGCGGTAGACGCAGGGAGGGGCCCGAAGCTTTCTTT.

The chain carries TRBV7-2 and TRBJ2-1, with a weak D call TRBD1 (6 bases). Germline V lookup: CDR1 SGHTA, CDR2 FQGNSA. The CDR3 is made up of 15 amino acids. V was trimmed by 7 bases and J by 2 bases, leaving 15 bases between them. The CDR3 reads CASTHRDTTYNEQFF. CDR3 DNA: TGTGCCAGCACCCACCGGGACACAACCTACAATGAGCAGTTCTTC.

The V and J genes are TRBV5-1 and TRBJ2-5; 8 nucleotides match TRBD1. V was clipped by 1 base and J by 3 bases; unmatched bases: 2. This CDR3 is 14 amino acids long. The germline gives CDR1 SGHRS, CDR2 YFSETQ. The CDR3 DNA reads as TGCGCCAGCAGCTTGACGGACAGGGAAGAGACCCAGTACTTC. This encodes CASSLTDREETQYF. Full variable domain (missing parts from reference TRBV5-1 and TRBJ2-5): KAGVTQTPRYLIKTRGQQVTLSCSPISGHRSVSWYQQTPGQGLQFLFEYFSETQRNKGNFPGRFSGRQFSNSRSEMNVSTLELGDSALYLCASSLTDREETQYFGPGTRLLVL.

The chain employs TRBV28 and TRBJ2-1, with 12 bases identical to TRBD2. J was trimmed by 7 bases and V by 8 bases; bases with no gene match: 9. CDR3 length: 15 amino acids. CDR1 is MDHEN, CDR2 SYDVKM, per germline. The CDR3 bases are TGTGCCAGCGGCCCGACTAGCGGGGGACGTAATGAGCAGTTCTTC. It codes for CASGPTSGGRNEQFF.

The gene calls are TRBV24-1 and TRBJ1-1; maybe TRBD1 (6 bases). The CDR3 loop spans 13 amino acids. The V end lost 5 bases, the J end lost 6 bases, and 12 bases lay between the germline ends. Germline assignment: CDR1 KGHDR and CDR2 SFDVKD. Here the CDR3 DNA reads TGTGCCACCAGTGGCGGGGGCGGCGCTGAAGCTTTCTTT. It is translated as CATSGGGGAEAFF.

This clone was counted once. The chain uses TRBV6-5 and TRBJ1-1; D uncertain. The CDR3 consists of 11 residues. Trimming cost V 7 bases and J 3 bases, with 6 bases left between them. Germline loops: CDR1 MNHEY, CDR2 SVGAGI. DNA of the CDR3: TGTGCCAGCAAGAGAGACACTGAAGCTTTCTTT. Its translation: CASKRDTEAFF.

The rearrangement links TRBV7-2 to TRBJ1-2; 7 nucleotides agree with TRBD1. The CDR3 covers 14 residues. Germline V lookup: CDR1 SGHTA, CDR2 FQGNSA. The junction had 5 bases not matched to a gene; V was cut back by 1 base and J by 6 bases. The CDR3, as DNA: TGTGCCAGCAGCTTAGACGACAGGGATGATGGCTACACCTTC. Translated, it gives CASSLDDRDDGYTF.

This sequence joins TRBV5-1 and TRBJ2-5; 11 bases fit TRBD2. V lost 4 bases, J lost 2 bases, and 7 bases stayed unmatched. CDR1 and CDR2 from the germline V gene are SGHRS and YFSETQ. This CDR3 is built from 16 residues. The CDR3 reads CASSTGTSGLQETQYF. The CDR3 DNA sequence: TGCGCCAGCAGCACCGGGACTAGCGGACTTCAAGAGACCCAGTACTTC. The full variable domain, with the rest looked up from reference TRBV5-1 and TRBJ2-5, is KAGVTQTPRYLIKTRGQQVTLSCSPISGHRSVSWYQQTPGQGLQFLFEYFSETQRNKGNFPGRFSGRQFSNSRSEMNVSTLELGDSALYLCASSTGTSGLQETQYFGPGTRLLVL.

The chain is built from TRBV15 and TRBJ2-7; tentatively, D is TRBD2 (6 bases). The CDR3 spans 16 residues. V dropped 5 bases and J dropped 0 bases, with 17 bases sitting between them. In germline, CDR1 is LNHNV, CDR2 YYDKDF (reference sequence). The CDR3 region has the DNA TGTGCCACCAGCGGGGGGAGACAGAGACACTCCTACGAGCAGTACTTC. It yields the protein CATSGGRQRHSYEQYF. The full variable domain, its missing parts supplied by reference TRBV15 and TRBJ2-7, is DAMVIQNPRYQVTQFGKPVTLSCSQTLNHNVMYWYQQKSSQAPKLLFHYYDKDFNNEADTPDNFQSRRPNTSFCFLDIRSPGLGDTAMYLCATSGGRQRHSYEQYFGPGTRLTVT.

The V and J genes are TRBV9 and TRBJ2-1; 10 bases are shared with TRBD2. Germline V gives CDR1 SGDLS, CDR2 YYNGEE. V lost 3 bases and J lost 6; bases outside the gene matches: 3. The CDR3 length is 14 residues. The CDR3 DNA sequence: TGTGCCAGCAGCGCGGCTAGCGGGAGCAATGAGCAGTTCTTC. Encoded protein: CASSAASGSNEQFF.

For the CDR3, the DNA is TGTGCCAGTATGGGGAGGGACAGGGACGTCCACGAGCAGTACTTC. Its protein is CASMGRDRDVHEQYF. The rearrangement joins TRBV19 to TRBJ2-7; 9 bases agree with TRBD1. V lost 7 bases and J lost 5; bases outside the gene matches: 12. The CDR3 is 15 residues long. Germline-derived CDR1 and CDR2 are LNHDA and SQIVND (reference sequence).

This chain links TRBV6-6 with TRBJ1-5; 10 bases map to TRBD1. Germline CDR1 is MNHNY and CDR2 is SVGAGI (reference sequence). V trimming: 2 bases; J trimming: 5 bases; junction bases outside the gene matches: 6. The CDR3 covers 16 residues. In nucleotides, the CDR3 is TGTGCCAGCAGTTACCGGGGACAGGGGAGCCATCAGCCCCAGCATTTT. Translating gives CASSYRGQGSHQPQHF.

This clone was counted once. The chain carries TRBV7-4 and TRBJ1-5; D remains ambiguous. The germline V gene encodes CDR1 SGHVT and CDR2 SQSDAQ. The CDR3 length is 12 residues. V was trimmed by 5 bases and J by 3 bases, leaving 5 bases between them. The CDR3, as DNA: TGTGCCAGCAGCCAGTACAATCAGCCCCAGCATTTT. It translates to CASSQYNQPQHF.

CDR3 coding DNA: TGTGCCAGCAGTTCCGGACAGGCTCAAGCTAATGAAAAACTGTTTTTT. This translates into CASSSGQAQANEKLFF. The V and J genes are TRBV25-1 and TRBJ1-4; 7 bases agree with TRBD1. V was clipped by 5 bases and J by 3 bases; unmatched bases: 9. CDR1 is MGHDK, CDR2 SYGVNS, per germline. The CDR3 is 16 residues long.

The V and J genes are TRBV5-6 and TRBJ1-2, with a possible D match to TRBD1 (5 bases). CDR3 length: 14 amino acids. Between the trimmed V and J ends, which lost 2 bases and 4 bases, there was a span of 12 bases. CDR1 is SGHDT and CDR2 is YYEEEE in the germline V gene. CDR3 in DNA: TGTGCCAGCAGCTTAGCGGGGCCGGCCTATGGCTACACCTTC. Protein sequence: CASSLAGPAYGYTF.

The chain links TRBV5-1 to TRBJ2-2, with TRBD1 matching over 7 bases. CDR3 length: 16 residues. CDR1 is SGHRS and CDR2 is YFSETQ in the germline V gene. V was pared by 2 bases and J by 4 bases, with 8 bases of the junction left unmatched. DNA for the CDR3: TGCGCCAGCAGCTTTGGGGGACAGAGTCCCACCGGGGAGCTGTTTTTT. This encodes CASSFGGQSPTGELFF.

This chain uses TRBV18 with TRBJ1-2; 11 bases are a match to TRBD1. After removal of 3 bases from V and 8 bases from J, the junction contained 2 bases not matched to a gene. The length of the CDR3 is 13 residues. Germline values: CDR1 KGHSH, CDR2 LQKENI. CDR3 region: CASSPDRGLGYTF. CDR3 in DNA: TGTGCCAGCTCACCGGACAGGGGGCTCGGCTACACCTTC.

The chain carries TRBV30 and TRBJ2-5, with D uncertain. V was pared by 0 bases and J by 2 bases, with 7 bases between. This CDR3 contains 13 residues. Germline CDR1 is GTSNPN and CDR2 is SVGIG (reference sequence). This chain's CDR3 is CAWSVLFQETQYF. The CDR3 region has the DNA TGTGCCTGGAGTGTGTTATTTCAAGAGACCCAGTACTTC.

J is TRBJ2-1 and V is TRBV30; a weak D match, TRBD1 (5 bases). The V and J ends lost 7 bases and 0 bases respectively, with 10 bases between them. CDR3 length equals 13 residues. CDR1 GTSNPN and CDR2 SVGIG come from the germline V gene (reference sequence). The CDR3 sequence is CAYDSSSYNEQFF. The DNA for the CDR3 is TGTGCCTACGACAGTAGCTCCTACAATGAGCAGTTCTTC.